This TCR beta chain comes out of a study of shared clonotypes between healthy human individuals. V shed 0 bases and J 7 bases; nucleotides not matched to a gene: 6. CDR1 SNHLY and CDR2 FYNNEI come from the germline V gene. CDR3 length: 16 residues. Clones were sequenced by immunoSEQ multiplex PCR, and TCRdb holds only the in-frame ones, with some missing. Of hundreds of thousands of clones listed, roughly 83% are singletons. The sample taken for sequencing was PBMCs. This TCR came from a middle-aged woman in good health. Some clones in this sample may be carry-over from other donors' samples. The rearrangement joins TRBV2 to TRBJ2-7, with 13 bases matching TRBD2. The DNA of the CDR3 is TGTGCCAGCAGTGAAGCGGGTGGGGGACTAGCGGGAGAGCAGTACTTC. As protein: CASSEAGGGLAGEQYF.